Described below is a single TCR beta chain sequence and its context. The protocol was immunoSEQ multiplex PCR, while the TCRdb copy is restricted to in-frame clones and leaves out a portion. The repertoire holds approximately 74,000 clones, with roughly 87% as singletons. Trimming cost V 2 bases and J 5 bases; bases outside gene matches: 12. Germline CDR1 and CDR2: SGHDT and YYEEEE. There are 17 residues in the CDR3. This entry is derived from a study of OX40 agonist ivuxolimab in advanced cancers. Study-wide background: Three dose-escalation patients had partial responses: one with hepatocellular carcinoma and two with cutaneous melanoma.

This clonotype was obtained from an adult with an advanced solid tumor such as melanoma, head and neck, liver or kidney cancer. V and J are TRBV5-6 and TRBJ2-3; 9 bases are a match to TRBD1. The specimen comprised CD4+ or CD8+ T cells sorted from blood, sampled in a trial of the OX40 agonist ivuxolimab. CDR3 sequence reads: CASSLTGTGKVLDTQYF. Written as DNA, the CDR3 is TGTGCCAGCAGCTTAACCGGGACAGGGAAAGTCCTAGATACGCAGTATTTT.